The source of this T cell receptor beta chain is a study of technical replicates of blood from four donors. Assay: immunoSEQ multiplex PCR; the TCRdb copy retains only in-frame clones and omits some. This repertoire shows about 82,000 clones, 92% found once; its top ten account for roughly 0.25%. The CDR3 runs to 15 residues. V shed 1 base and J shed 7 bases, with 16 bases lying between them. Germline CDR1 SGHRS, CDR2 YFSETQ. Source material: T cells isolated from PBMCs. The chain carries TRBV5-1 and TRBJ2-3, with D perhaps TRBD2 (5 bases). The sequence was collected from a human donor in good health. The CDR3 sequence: CASSLTAPGGYTQYF. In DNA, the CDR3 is TGCGCCAGCAGCTTGACGGCACCCGGCGGGTATACGCAGTATTTT.